These T cell receptor beta chains were read from a single sample in a study of T cells after yellow fever vaccination. TCRdb independently ran MiXCR on the 5' RACE reads; one entry per CDR3 protein. Here the sample spans 620,000 or so distinct CDR3 sequences, more than 9% being singletons. Sequencing used PBMCs, obtained on the day of the yellow fever booster vaccination. These receptor sequences come from a man aged 25-40 years who received the YFV17D yellow fever vaccine. Both conserved end residues are part of each CDR3. Fields, in order: clone size, J gene, D gene, V gene, CDR3 protein, CDR3 DNA. The D gene is left open where the match is weak. Some rows mark clone size as missing; the rest say once, few, many or name a class of expanded clone.

abundance: -
j_gene: TRBJ2-2
d_gene: -
v_gene: TRBV9
CDR3aa: CASSVGPEDTGELFF
CDR3nt: TGTGCCAGCAGCGTAGGGCCCGAGGACACCGGGGAGCTGTTTTTT

abundance: -
j_gene: TRBJ2-1
d_gene: -
v_gene: TRBV3-1
CDR3aa: CACSLTERAYNEQFF
CDR3nt: TGTGCCTGCTCCCTGACGGAGCGGGCCTACAATGAGCAGTTCTTC

abundance: many
j_gene: TRBJ2-1
d_gene: -
v_gene: TRBV5-1
CDR3aa: CASSLTGSSYNEQFF
CDR3nt: TGCGCCAGCAGCTTGACCGGGAGCTCCTACAATGAGCAGTTCTTC

abundance: -
j_gene: TRBJ2-5
d_gene: -
v_gene: TRBV20-1
CDR3aa: CSAGTPGERRETQYF
CDR3nt: TGCAGTGCAGGGACGCCTGGCGAGCGCCGGGAGACCCAGTACTTC

abundance: -
j_gene: TRBJ2-1
d_gene: TRBD2
v_gene: TRBV12-3/TRBV12-4
CDR3aa: CTLSLALIAGGYEYEQFF
CDR3nt: TGTACCCTCAGTTTAGCGCTAATAGCGGGAGGGTACGAATATGAGCAGTTCTTC

abundance: few
j_gene: TRBJ2-1
d_gene: -
v_gene: TRBV5-1
CDR3aa: CASSVPGLPSSYNEQFF
CDR3nt: TGCGCCAGCAGCGTGCCGGGACTCCCGAGCTCCTACAATGAGCAGTTCTTC

abundance: -
j_gene: TRBJ1-5
d_gene: -
v_gene: TRBV12-3/TRBV12-4
CDR3aa: CASSFDQPQHF
CDR3nt: TGTGCCAGCAGTTTTGATCAGCCCCAGCATTTT

abundance: -
j_gene: TRBJ2-1
d_gene: -
v_gene: TRBV29-1
CDR3aa: CSVVGMGNEQFF
CDR3nt: TGCAGCGTTGTTGGTATGGGCAATGAGCAGTTCTTC

abundance: few
j_gene: TRBJ2-2
d_gene: -
v_gene: TRBV5-6
CDR3aa: CASSRGTLDTGELFF
CDR3nt: TGTGCCAGCAGTCGAGGAACCTTGGACACCGGGGAGCTGTTTTTT

abundance: -
j_gene: TRBJ1-5
d_gene: -
v_gene: TRBV20-1
CDR3aa: CSARDGAVGYQPQHF
CDR3nt: TGCAGTGCTAGAGATGGGGCCGTTGGGTATCAGCCCCAGCATTTT

abundance: many
j_gene: TRBJ2-3
d_gene: TRBD2
v_gene: TRBV5-1
CDR3aa: CASSPGTSGTTDTQYF
CDR3nt: TGCGCCAGCAGCCCAGGGACTAGCGGAACGACAGATACGCAGTATTTT

abundance: few
j_gene: TRBJ2-1
d_gene: -
v_gene: TRBV7-9
CDR3aa: CASSLGSPEQFF
CDR3nt: TGTGCCAGCAGCTTAGGTTCTCCAGAGCAGTTCTTC

abundance: few
j_gene: TRBJ2-7
d_gene: TRBD1
v_gene: TRBV25-1
CDR3aa: CASSPETGGYYEQYF
CDR3nt: TGTGCCAGCAGTCCAGAAACAGGGGGCTATTACGAGCAGTACTTC

abundance: few
j_gene: TRBJ2-7
d_gene: -
v_gene: TRBV20-1
CDR3aa: CSARNPGAGEQYF
CDR3nt: TGCAGTGCTAGGAACCCCGGGGCCGGCGAGCAGTACTTC

abundance: many
j_gene: TRBJ2-5
d_gene: -
v_gene: TRBV5-6
CDR3aa: CASSLRGRGETQYF
CDR3nt: TGTGCCAGCAGTCTGAGGGGCAGGGGTGAGACCCAGTACTTC

abundance: -
j_gene: TRBJ2-1
d_gene: -
v_gene: TRBV15
CDR3aa: CATSRPTSPYNEQFF
CDR3nt: TGTGCCACCAGCCGTCCCACATCTCCCTACAATGAGCAGTTCTTC

abundance: few
j_gene: TRBJ2-7
d_gene: -
v_gene: TRBV7-2
CDR3aa: CASRPEPLGEQYF
CDR3nt: TGTGCCAGCAGACCTGAACCTTTAGGCGAGCAGTACTTC

abundance: few
j_gene: TRBJ2-5
d_gene: -
v_gene: TRBV2
CDR3aa: CASDRDEETQYF
CDR3nt: TGTGCCAGCGACCGGGATGAGGAGACCCAGTACTTC

abundance: -
j_gene: TRBJ1-5
d_gene: -
v_gene: TRBV6-2/TRBV6-3
CDR3aa: CASSWTEYSNQPQHF
CDR3nt: TGTGCCAGCAGCTGGACCGAGTATAGCAATCAGCCCCAGCATTTT

abundance: -
j_gene: TRBJ2-1
d_gene: -
v_gene: TRBV5-1
CDR3aa: CASTGEYDEQFF
CDR3nt: TGCGCCAGCACCGGGGAGTACGATGAGCAGTTCTTC

abundance: -
j_gene: TRBJ2-1
d_gene: -
v_gene: TRBV10-3
CDR3aa: CAISPGSNEQFF
CDR3nt: TGTGCCATCAGCCCAGGATCGAATGAGCAGTTCTTC

abundance: -
j_gene: TRBJ1-2
d_gene: -
v_gene: TRBV5-4
CDR3aa: CASSSGTEANYGYTF
CDR3nt: TGTGCCAGCAGCAGCGGGACGGAGGCTAACTATGGCTACACCTTC

abundance: few
j_gene: TRBJ1-2
d_gene: -
v_gene: TRBV7-9
CDR3aa: CASRPAGIRYGYTF
CDR3nt: TGTGCCAGCAGACCAGCAGGGATCCGCTATGGCTACACCTTC

abundance: -
j_gene: TRBJ2-1
d_gene: -
v_gene: TRBV11-2
CDR3aa: CASLPAGASEQFF
CDR3nt: TGTGCCAGCCTGCCCGCAGGGGCTTCGGAGCAGTTCTTC

abundance: few
j_gene: TRBJ2-7
d_gene: TRBD2
v_gene: TRBV18
CDR3aa: CASSPAQTSGAEQYF
CDR3nt: TGTGCCAGCTCACCTGCTCAGACTAGCGGGGCCGAGCAGTACTTC

abundance: -
j_gene: TRBJ2-3
d_gene: -
v_gene: TRBV25-1
CDR3aa: CASMLPPSHTSRPSTDTQYF
CDR3nt: TGTGCCAGCATGCTGCCACCCTCCCACACTAGCAGACCTAGCACAGATACGCAGTATTTT

abundance: few
j_gene: TRBJ2-1
d_gene: -
v_gene: TRBV6-7
CDR3aa: CASSYSDGSGGNEQFF
CDR3nt: TGTGCCAGCAGTTACTCGGACGGGTCGGGTGGCAATGAGCAGTTCTTC

abundance: -
j_gene: TRBJ2-2
d_gene: -
v_gene: TRBV12-3/TRBV12-4
CDR3aa: CASSFGSGAANTGELFF
CDR3nt: TGTGCCAGCAGTTTCGGCTCGGGAGCCGCGAACACCGGGGAGCTGTTTTTT

abundance: -
j_gene: TRBJ2-7
d_gene: TRBD2
v_gene: TRBV25-1
CDR3aa: CASRPGTSGNEQYF
CDR3nt: TGTGCCAGCAGACCCGGGACTAGCGGGAACGAGCAGTACTTC

abundance: -
j_gene: TRBJ2-2
d_gene: -
v_gene: TRBV5-1
CDR3aa: CASSSRVGTTNTGELFF
CDR3nt: TGCGCCAGCAGCTCCAGGGTTGGGACAACGAACACCGGGGAGCTGTTTTTT

abundance: -
j_gene: TRBJ2-7
d_gene: TRBD1
v_gene: TRBV20-1
CDR3aa: CSAAKGTGGVYEQYF
CDR3nt: TGCAGTGCAGCAAAGGGGACAGGGGGCGTTTACGAGCAGTACTTC

abundance: -
j_gene: TRBJ2-1
d_gene: TRBD2
v_gene: TRBV7-2
CDR3aa: CASTDSGRSYNEQFF
CDR3nt: TGTGCCAGCACCGATAGCGGGAGGTCCTACAATGAGCAGTTCTTC

abundance: -
j_gene: TRBJ1-1
d_gene: -
v_gene: TRBV3-1
CDR3aa: CASSQGTTSGAFF
CDR3nt: TGTGCCAGCAGCCAGGGGACAACGAGCGGAGCTTTCTTT

abundance: few
j_gene: TRBJ2-4
d_gene: TRBD2
v_gene: TRBV23-1
CDR3aa: CASSLSLKREAISVTKNIQYF
CDR3nt: TGCGCCAGCAGTCTCTCCCTCAAGCGGGAGGCCATATCCGTTACCAAAAACATTCAGTACTTC

abundance: few
j_gene: TRBJ1-5
d_gene: -
v_gene: TRBV28
CDR3aa: CASSLPGGGLSNQPQHF
CDR3nt: TGTGCCAGCAGCCTCCCGGGAGGAGGGCTAAGCAATCAGCCCCAGCATTTT

abundance: -
j_gene: TRBJ2-1
d_gene: TRBD1
v_gene: TRBV7-2
CDR3aa: CASSLGTGVGEQFF
CDR3nt: TGTGCCAGCAGCTTAGGGACAGGGGTAGGCGAGCAGTTCTTC

abundance: few
j_gene: TRBJ1-1
d_gene: -
v_gene: TRBV5-6
CDR3aa: CASSMVGGNTEAFF
CDR3nt: TGTGCCAGCAGCATGGTAGGGGGTAACACTGAAGCTTTCTTT

abundance: few
j_gene: TRBJ2-2
d_gene: -
v_gene: TRBV6-2/TRBV6-3
CDR3aa: CASSYSYRDRELFF
CDR3nt: TGTGCCAGCAGTTACTCCTACAGGGACCGGGAGCTGTTTTTT

abundance: few
j_gene: TRBJ2-2
d_gene: -
v_gene: TRBV5-1
CDR3aa: CATGTGAAAGELFF
CDR3nt: TGCGCCACCGGCACCGGGGCGGCGGCCGGGGAGCTGTTTTTT

abundance: -
j_gene: TRBJ2-5
d_gene: TRBD1
v_gene: TRBV12-3/TRBV12-4
CDR3aa: CALDRIKETQYF
CDR3nt: TGTGCCCTGGACAGGATAAAAGAGACCCAGTACTTC

abundance: few
j_gene: TRBJ2-5
d_gene: -
v_gene: TRBV7-7
CDR3aa: CASSSTPVRGWETQYF
CDR3nt: TGTGCCAGCAGCTCCACCCCGGTCAGGGGTTGGGAGACCCAGTACTTC

abundance: few
j_gene: TRBJ2-7
d_gene: TRBD2
v_gene: TRBV20-1
CDR3aa: CSAIGLALEQYF
CDR3nt: TGCAGTGCTATTGGACTAGCTCTCGAGCAGTACTTC

abundance: few
j_gene: TRBJ2-1
d_gene: -
v_gene: TRBV7-2
CDR3aa: CASSLVQVYEQFF
CDR3nt: TGTGCCAGCAGCTTAGTACAGGTCTATGAGCAGTTCTTC

abundance: -
j_gene: TRBJ2-7
d_gene: TRBD1
v_gene: TRBV18
CDR3aa: CASSPRGGAGSVTRREQYF
CDR3nt: TGTGCCAGCTCTCCTCGAGGGGGCGCAGGGTCAGTCACCCGTCGGGAGCAGTACTTC

abundance: -
j_gene: TRBJ1-1
d_gene: -
v_gene: TRBV20-1
CDR3aa: CSAKKGTRDPEAFF
CDR3nt: TGCAGTGCTAAAAAAGGTACCAGAGACCCTGAAGCTTTCTTT

abundance: few
j_gene: TRBJ1-5
d_gene: -
v_gene: TRBV12-3/TRBV12-4
CDR3aa: CASSFKGRSNQPQHF
CDR3nt: TGTGCCAGCAGTTTTAAGGGGCGAAGCAATCAGCCCCAGCATTTT

abundance: -
j_gene: TRBJ2-1
d_gene: -
v_gene: TRBV28
CDR3aa: CASSAPTSSVAEGSYNEQFF
CDR3nt: TGTGCCAGCAGTGCCCCTACTAGTTCCGTGGCCGAAGGCTCCTACAATGAGCAGTTCTTC

abundance: -
j_gene: TRBJ2-3
d_gene: TRBD1
v_gene: TRBV3-1
CDR3aa: CASSRGTVSDTQYF
CDR3nt: TGTGCCAGCAGCCGAGGGACAGTCTCAGATACGCAGTATTTT

abundance: -
j_gene: TRBJ2-6
d_gene: -
v_gene: TRBV7-2
CDR3aa: CASSPREGANVLTF
CDR3nt: TGTGCCAGCTCCCCCCGCGAGGGGGCCAACGTCCTGACTTTC